Below are 26 T cell receptor beta chains sequenced from a single sample in a study of response to subunit inactivated influenza vaccine. Each CDR3 protein gets one entry after TCRdb re-called the RT-PCR reads with MiXCR. The profile shows 590,000 or so distinct CDR3 sequences, 14% of them singletons. The sample here was PBMCs from blood, taken approximately 15 days before vaccination. These TCRs come from a man aged 45-65 years who received an inactivated influenza vaccine.

The gene calls are TRBV7-9 and TRBJ2-7; D gene uncertain. The V end was cut by 5 bases, the J end by 5 bases, with 10 bases between. The germline V gene has CDR1 SEHNR and CDR2 FQNEAQ (reference sequence). CDR3 length equals 12 residues. CDR3 region: CASSITVNEQYF. Here the CDR3 DNA reads TGTGCCAGCAGCATTACCGTAAACGAGCAGTACTTC.

This clonotype was counted only a few times. The V call is TRBV6-2 or TRBV6-3, the J call TRBJ1-1; TRBD1 agrees at 8 bases. CDR1 and CDR2 from the germline V gene are MNHEY and SVGEGT. The CDR3 length is 13 residues. The ends lost 6 bases at V and 11 bases at J; junction bases unmatched: 11. The CDR3 DNA reads TGTGCCAGCAGCCGACGACAGGGGCCGGTGGCTTTCTTT. Its protein product is CASSRRQGPVAFF.

The chain combines TRBV6-1 with TRBJ2-5; tentatively, D is TRBD2 (5 bases). V was shortened by 4 bases and J by 4 bases, with 16 bases between the two germline ends. The CDR3 is 15 residues long. From germline, CDR1 is MNHNS and CDR2 SASEGT. The CDR3 region has the DNA TGTGCCAGCAGTGTAGGGCGGGCCTTGGGAGAGACCCAGTACTTC. It is translated as CASSVGRALGETQYF.

This clonotype was picked up a small number of times. This chain uses TRBV27 with TRBJ1-1, with D possibly matching TRBD1 (5 bases). The CDR3 is 15 amino acids. CDR1 MNHEY and CDR2 SMNVEV come from the germline V gene (reference sequence). V gave up 6 bases and J gave up 3 bases, with 17 bases separating them. The CDR3 coding sequence is TGTGCCAGCAGCATGTGGGGGGGGAGCTACACTGAAGCTTTCTTT. It translates to CASSMWGGSYTEAFF.

This clonotype came up a few times. The genes are TRBV5-1 and TRBJ2-1; D might be TRBD2 (5 bases). V was cut by 6 bases and J by 8 bases, with 12 bases left in between. This CDR3 contains 12 residues. Germline assignment: CDR1 SGHRS and CDR2 YFSETQ. CDR3 in DNA: TGCGCCAGCAACCGGGGTTGGGATGAGCAGTTCTTC. Its protein is CASNRGWDEQFF.

This sequence joins TRBV3-1 and TRBJ2-2, with 7 nucleotides matching TRBD1. Germline CDR1 and CDR2: LGHDT and YNNKEL (reference sequence). Trimming took 4 bases from V and 2 from J; bases not matched to a gene: 7. This CDR3 is 16 amino acids long. DNA for the CDR3: TGTGCCAGCAGCCGGTCCGGGACAGAAAACACCGGGGAGCTGTTTTTT. It encodes CASSRSGTENTGELFF.

There are many counts of this clonotype. This sequence joins TRBV30 and TRBJ2-1; D might be TRBD2 (7 bases). The germline gives CDR1 GTSNPN, CDR2 SVGIG (reference sequence). The V and J ends lost 1 base and 8 bases respectively, with 15 bases between them. The CDR3 spans 14 residues. This CDR3 is CAWSAGGKLDEQFF. CDR3 DNA sequence: TGTGCCTGGAGTGCGGGGGGCAAATTGGATGAGCAGTTCTTC.

This clonotype was picked up a small number of times. The chain employs TRBV4-2 and TRBJ2-4; D ambiguous. Germline values: CDR1 LGHNA, CDR2 YNFKEQ. Between the trimmed V and J ends, which lost 5 bases and 1 base, there was a span of 18 bases. The length of the CDR3 is 17 residues. CDR3 DNA: TGTGCCAGCAGCTCCACTACAGCCGGTCTTGCCAAAAACATTCAGTACTTC. Protein product: CASSSTTAGLAKNIQYF.

This clonotype came up a few times. The chain carries TRBV6-1 and TRBJ1-2; no firm D call. Per the germline V gene, CDR1 is MNHNS and CDR2 is SASEGT. V gave up 8 bases and J gave up 9 bases, with 16 bases separating them. The length of the CDR3 is 12 residues. The CDR3 protein is CASQPNRESYTF. The CDR3 DNA is TGTGCCAGCCAACCCAACCGCGAGAGCTACACCTTC.

The chain employs TRBV20-1 and TRBJ2-2; no clear D. V lost 0 bases, J lost 3 bases, and 14 bases lay in between. Germline assignment: CDR1 DFQATT and CDR2 SNEGSKA (reference sequence). CDR3 length: 16 residues. CDR3 sequence: CSARDNGRSDTGELFF. The CDR3 bases are TGCAGTGCTAGAGATAATGGCCGGAGTGACACCGGGGAGCTGTTTTTT.

V is TRBV29-1 and J is TRBJ2-1, with TRBD2 matching over 12 bases. The CDR3 sequence is 15 residues long. Losses at the gene ends were 6 bases for V and 3 bases for J; bases not matched to a gene: 6. The germline gives CDR1 SQVTM, CDR2 ANQGSEA. The chain's CDR3 is CSVDGLAGFYNEQFF. The CDR3 nucleotides read TGCAGCGTCGACGGACTAGCGGGGTTCTACAATGAGCAGTTCTTC.

This clonotype was counted a few times. The gene calls are TRBV3-1 and TRBJ2-5, with 10 bases fitting TRBD2. Trimming took 3 bases from V and 5 from J; bases not matched to a gene: 12. The CDR3 consists of 17 residues. The germline V gene has CDR1 LGHDT and CDR2 YNNKEL (reference sequence). The CDR3 DNA is TGTGCCAGCAGCCAGACCCCTCAGCGGGGGGGCCGGGAGACCCAGTACTTC. Protein product: CASSQTPQRGGRETQYF.

A few counts support this clonotype. This rearrangement joins TRBV5-1 to TRBJ2-1; 9 bases align to TRBD2. Germline V CDR1 and CDR2: SGHRS, YFSETQ. CDR3 length: 14 residues. The V gene end was trimmed by 3 bases and the J gene end by 8 bases; junction bases not matched to a gene: 6. The CDR3: CASSYTGTSYEQFF. The DNA for the CDR3 is TGCGCCAGCAGCTACACCGGGACTAGCTATGAGCAGTTCTTC.

The chain joins TRBV29-1 to TRBJ2-1, with 9 bases lining up with TRBD2. V lost 7 bases to trimming and J lost 9 bases; unmatched junction nucleotides: 13. CDR1 SQVTM and CDR2 ANQGSEA come from the germline V gene. This CDR3 region has 14 residues. CDR3 sequence: CSATKTSGGGEQFF. CDR3 nucleotide sequence: TGCAGCGCTACCAAGACTAGCGGAGGAGGTGAGCAGTTCTTC.

This chain connects TRBV19 to TRBJ1-2; the D is unclear. The CDR3 runs to 13 residues. Trimming cost V 4 bases and J 8 bases, with 14 bases left between them. From germline, CDR1 is LNHDA and CDR2 SQIVND (reference sequence). The CDR3 coding sequence is TGTGCCAGTAGTACGAAACGACCGTACGGCTACACCTTC. Translated, it gives CASSTKRPYGYTF. Full variable domain (rest looked up from reference TRBV19 and TRBJ1-2): DGGITQSPKYLFRKEGQNVTLSCEQNLNHDAMYWYRQDPGQGLRLIYYSQIVNDFQKGDIAEGYSVSREKKESFPLTVTSAQKNPTAFYLCASSTKRPYGYTFGSGTRLTVV.

To note about this clonotype: Compared with germline, one end of the junction differs, possibly owing to a read error. The chain links TRBV9 to TRBJ2-3; 11 bases align to TRBD2. The CDR3 totals 15 residues. CDR1 and CDR2 from the germline V gene are SGDLS and YYNGEE. The CDR3 DNA reads as TGTGCCAGCAGCGTAGGACTAGCGGGACGCGATACGCAGTCTTTT. Its protein product is CASSVGLAGRDTQSF.

This clonotype occurred a few times. The rearrangement uses TRBV11-2 and TRBJ2-1, with 10 bases fitting TRBD1. This CDR3 is 19 amino acids long. V gave up 5 bases and J gave up 2 bases; unmatched junction bases: 15. Germline V gene data show CDR1 as SGHAT and CDR2 as FQNNGV. CDR3 region: CASSARDRGWREAYNEQFF. The CDR3, as DNA: TGTGCCAGCAGCGCGAGGGACAGGGGCTGGCGGGAGGCCTACAATGAGCAGTTCTTC.

This clonotype has more than one count but fewer than ten. The CDR3 sequence is CASSYAGGGLSTEAFF. The CDR3 DNA is TGTGCCAGCAGTTACGCGGGAGGGGGATTGTCTACTGAAGCTTTCTTT. The rearrangement uses TRBV6-5 and TRBJ1-1; tentatively, D is TRBD1 (6 bases). Germline CDR1 reads MNHEY; CDR2 reads SVGAGI. V was pared by 2 bases and J by 5 bases, with 18 bases between. CDR3 length equals 16 residues.

The chain combines TRBV7-3 with TRBJ2-1; 12 nucleotides line up with TRBD2. Germline lookup yields CDR1 SGHTA and CDR2 FQGTGA. The CDR3 contains 14 residues. Losses at the gene ends were 5 bases for V and 10 bases for J; bases not matched to a gene: 6. The CDR3 protein is CASSVTGTSGEQFF. CDR3 DNA sequence: TGTGCCAGCAGCGTGACCGGGACTAGCGGGGAGCAGTTCTTC.

The chain has TRBV20-1 and TRBJ2-7; D assignment may be TRBD1 or TRBD2 (5 bases each). The CDR3 loop spans 13 amino acids. Between the trimmed V and J ends, which lost 2 bases and 5 bases, there was a span of 13 bases. The germline CDR1 and CDR2 sequences are DFQATT and SNEGSKA (reference sequence). Here the CDR3 reads CSARLGRAHEQYF. CDR3 sequence (DNA): TGCAGTGCTAGACTGGGACGGGCCCACGAGCAGTACTTC.

This clonotype was seen a handful of times. V is TRBV5-1 and J is TRBJ2-7, with no clear D. This CDR3 region has 12 residues. Germline V lookup: CDR1 SGHRS, CDR2 YFSETQ. Trimming cost V 5 bases and J 9 bases, with 15 bases left between them. The CDR3 region is CASRSGSGPQYF. The DNA of the CDR3 is TGCGCCAGCAGGAGTGGGTCGGGCCCGCAGTACTTC.

This clonotype was found a few times. This chain joins TRBV7-9 and TRBJ2-5; no firm D call. The V end lost 4 bases, the J end lost 1 base, and 10 bases lay between the germline ends. This CDR3 region has 14 residues. The germline gives CDR1 SEHNR, CDR2 FQNEAQ (reference sequence). The DNA for the CDR3 is TGTGCCAGCAGCTGGGCCCTCAGCCAAGAGACCCAGTACTTC. Translation gives CASSWALSQETQYF.

This clonotype showed up just once. The chain uses TRBV6-1 and TRBJ1-2, with a weak D call TRBD1 (6 bases). Germline CDR1 and CDR2: MNHNS and SASEGT. This CDR3 contains 16 residues. V lost 6 bases and J lost 3, with 20 bases in between. The CDR3 coding sequence is TGTGCCAGCAGATCCCCCGAGACAGGAATAGACTATGGCTACACCTTC. This codes for CASRSPETGIDYGYTF.

The CDR3 bases are TGTGCCAGCAGTATACTAGGCGCCTATGAGCAGTTCTTC. This sequence encodes CASSILGAYEQFF. The chain employs TRBV6-2 or TRBV6-3 and TRBJ2-1; D possibly corresponds to TRBD2 (5 bases). The CDR3 runs to 13 residues. Germline V gene lookup returns CDR1 MNHEY and CDR2 SVGEGT. Trimming took off 5 bases at V and 8 bases at J, with 13 bases between the two ends.

This chain uses TRBV10-2 with TRBJ2-5; TRBD2 aligns across 10 bases. The germline CDR1 and CDR2 sequences are WSHSY and SAAADI. The CDR3 has 16 residues. The V segment lost 6 bases and the J segment 4 bases; nucleotides outside the gene matches: 11. CDR3 loop: CASSPTLAGARETQYF. The CDR3 nucleotides read TGCGCCAGCAGCCCTACTCTAGCGGGGGCTCGAGAGACCCAGTACTTC.

This clonotype has ten or more counts. The chain is built from TRBV7-6 and TRBJ2-7; D remains ambiguous. In germline, CDR1 is SGHVS, CDR2 FNYEAQ. V lost 1 base to trimming and J lost 1 base, with 11 bases between them. CDR3 length: 15 amino acids. The CDR3 is CASSLEPGGSYEQYF. CDR3 nucleotide sequence: TGTGCCAGCAGCTTAGAGCCAGGTGGGTCCTACGAGCAGTACTTC.